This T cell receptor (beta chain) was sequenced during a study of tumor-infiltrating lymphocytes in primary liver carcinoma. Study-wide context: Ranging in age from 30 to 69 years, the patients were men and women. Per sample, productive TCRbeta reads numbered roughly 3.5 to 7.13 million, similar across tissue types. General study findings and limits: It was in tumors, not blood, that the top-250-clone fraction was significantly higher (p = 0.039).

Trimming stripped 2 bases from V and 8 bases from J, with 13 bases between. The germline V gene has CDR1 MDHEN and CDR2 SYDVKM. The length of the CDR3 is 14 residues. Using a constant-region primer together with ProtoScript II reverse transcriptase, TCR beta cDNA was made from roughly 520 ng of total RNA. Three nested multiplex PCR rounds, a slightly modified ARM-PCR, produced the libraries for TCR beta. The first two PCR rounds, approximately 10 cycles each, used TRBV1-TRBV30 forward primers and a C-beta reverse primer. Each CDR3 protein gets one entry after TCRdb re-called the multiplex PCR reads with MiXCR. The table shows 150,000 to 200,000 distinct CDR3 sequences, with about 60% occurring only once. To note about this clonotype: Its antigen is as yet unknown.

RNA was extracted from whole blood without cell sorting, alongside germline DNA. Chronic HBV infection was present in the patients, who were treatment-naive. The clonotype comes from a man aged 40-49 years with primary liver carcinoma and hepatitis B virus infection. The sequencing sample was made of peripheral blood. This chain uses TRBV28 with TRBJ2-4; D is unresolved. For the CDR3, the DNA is TGTGCCAGCAGTTTAGCAGGCCGTCAGGACATTCAGTACTTC. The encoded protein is CASSLAGRQDIQYF.